The TCR beta chain described here comes from a study of blood T cell repertoires in COVID-19 (dated by TCRdb to 2020 to 2022). Context from the whole study: Samples covering the acute and convalescent phases of COVID-19 were provided by collaborators in the United States, Italy and Spain. The material from the prospective study consisted of cDNA or gDNA derived from T cells, B-cell-depleted T cells, or PBMCs. Subjects who had been exposed to COVID-19, were actively infected with it, or had recovered from it provided the deeply sampled blood TCRbeta repertoires that made up the dataset. A freely available public database, intended as a resource for researchers studying the immune response to SARS-CoV-2, is where the repertoires were released. Samples came from the ongoing ImmuneRACE study (first 160 participants) plus 1,254 subjects from 6 global collaborators. Nearly every sample came with metadata listing a de-identified subject ID, COVID-19 status, age in years and sex. Where available, HLA class I and class II types were obtained from metadata supplied by the sample provider rather than from assay-based typing. Study-level results and caveats: How much clinical and demographic metadata was included differed by source and by participant, and the metadata was provided uncurated.

Of note for this clone: No antigen is known for it. No base-level quality is on record; no much larger clone is a single base apart.

The CDR3 spans 12 residues, from the cysteine through the phenylalanine. The DNA shown is the 36-base CDR3, in frame from base 1. The germline V gene (reference sequence) specifies LNHDA as CDR1 and SQIVND as CDR2. The V end gives up 4 bases and the J end 7 bases, leaving 4 bases in the junction not matched to a gene. At one collaborating source in Seattle, patients were enrolled during active infection and were followed longitudinally through the course of disease. The collaborating institutions used their own protocols to collect whole blood in K2EDTA tubes. Collaborator samples were shipped for TCRbeta analysis as frozen whole blood, isolated PBMCs, or DNA extracted from either sample type. TCRbeta CDR3 regions were amplified from genomic DNA using the immunoSEQ Assay, a bias-controlled multiplex PCR. In the source study's methods: The number of nucleated cells in each sample was estimated by amplification of reference gene primers within the assay. Sequence reads were collapsed and filtered to measure the absolute abundance of every unique TCRbeta CDR3 rearrangement. For each sample, productive Simpson clonality was calculated as the square root of Simpson's diversity index over productive rearrangements. TCRdb retrieved this table from immuneACCESS and kept in-frame rearrangements only. Not all clones are present; in checked studies, unresolved V genes account for under half, and no reason is known for the remainder. That table furnishes V, J and clone size, whereas the DNA furnished D and trimming. This sample holds 250,000 to 300,000 clones; 88% were observed only once. About 10% of the sample lies in the top ten.

The TCR comes from a woman aged 70-85 years with COVID-19, enrolled during active disease. The chain couples TRBV19 to TRBJ2-7, with 7 bases aligning to TRBD1. Sequencing was done on a sample of peripheral blood. CDR3 protein: CASSNDREEQYF. The DNA reads TGTGCCAGTAGTAATGACAGGGAAGAGCAGTACTTC.